This T cell receptor beta chain was documented in a study of T cell repertoires in cytomegalovirus infection (dated by TCRdb to about 2019). About the study as a whole: Donor HLA type was relevant to the analysis, as public TCR beta signatures indicated carriage of CMV infection together with the matching HLA type. Overall results and qualifications from the work: Cumulative frequency of public TCR beta family members discriminated carriers of CMV infection plus the relevant HLA type in this cohort and an independent 352-donor cohort. The ex vivo response was dominated by HLA-C-restricted CMV-specific TCR beta clonotypes, which also provided the single most frequent clonotype in two of eight donors.

Cut back by 8 bases and 5 bases, the V and J ends lie 15 bases apart. Including cysteine and phenylalanine, the CDR3 has 13 amino acids. Solely the CDR3 DNA is kept, with 39 bases framed from the first base. CDR1 and CDR2 were assigned from the germline V gene (reference sequence) as SEHNR and FQNEAQ. TCRdb shows the sequencer as Illumina HiSeq 1500. Starting from the raw public reads, TCRdb applied fastp trimming at Q25, assembled clones with MiXCR and retained in-frame beta chains. Identical CDR3 protein sequences are pooled into one entry, listed with their most common genes and DNA. In all, the sample holds roughly 81,000 distinct CDR3 sequences, and roughly 3.5% of those were seen once. The top ten clonotypes cover under 5.5% of the sample. This clonotype was observed many times. The antigen it binds to is not known. Base quality data are lacking; no much larger clone is found one base away.

Input material: PBMCs. The receptor's source is a human donor in good health (CMV status not recorded). Some clones in this sample may be carry-over from other donors' samples. This chain joins TRBV7-9 to TRBJ1-1, with the D gene not clear enough to name. In nucleotide form, the sequence is TGTGCCAGCCTACGCCAAGAGGGTACTGAAGCTTTCTTT. Its protein is CASLRQEGTEAFF.